The clone carrying this T cell receptor (beta chain) was detected only a few times. What it recognizes is unknown. TCRdb re-analysed the 5' RACE reads in MiXCR, keeping a single row per CDR3 protein. The sample lists about 470,000 distinct CDR3 sequences, roughly 18% occurring once. The germline gives CDR1 SGHRS, CDR2 YFSETQ. There are 13 residues in the CDR3. Trimming shortened V by 0 bases and J by 0 bases, and 4 bases separated the two germline ends. The data were obtained in a study of T-cell memory formation after mild COVID-19. Overall study results and limits: Some clones that responded were present in memory (sampled pre-infection), which suggests cross-reactive memory joined. Researchers could not confirm that second-wave clones peaking on day 37 targeted SARS-CoV-2. Mainly in CM and EM were contracting CD4+ clones; CD8+ were in EMRA.

This clonotype was obtained from an adult woman who had mild COVID-19 (a few samples of this study predate the infection). Cell type and time point are not known. The V and J genes are TRBV5-1 and TRBJ2-7, with D hard to call. The sequenced material came from PBMCs or a T cell subset sorted from them (not recorded which). CDR3 amino acids: CASSLVASYEQYF. CDR3 DNA: TGCGCCAGCAGCTTGGTAGCCTCCTACGAGCAGTACTTC.